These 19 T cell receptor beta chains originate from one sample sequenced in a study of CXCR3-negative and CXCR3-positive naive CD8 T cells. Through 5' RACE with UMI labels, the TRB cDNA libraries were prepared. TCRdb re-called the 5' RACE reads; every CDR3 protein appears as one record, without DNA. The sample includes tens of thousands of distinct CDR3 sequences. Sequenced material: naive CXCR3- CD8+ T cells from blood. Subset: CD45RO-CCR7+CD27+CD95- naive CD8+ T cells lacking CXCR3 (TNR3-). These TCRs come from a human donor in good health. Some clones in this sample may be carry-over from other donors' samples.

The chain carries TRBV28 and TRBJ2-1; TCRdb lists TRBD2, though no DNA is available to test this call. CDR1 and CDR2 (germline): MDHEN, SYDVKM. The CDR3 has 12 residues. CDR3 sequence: CASSSNPRLQFF.

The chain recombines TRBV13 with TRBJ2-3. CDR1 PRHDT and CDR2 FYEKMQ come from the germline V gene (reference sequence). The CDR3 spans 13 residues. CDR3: CASSLRYTDTQCF.

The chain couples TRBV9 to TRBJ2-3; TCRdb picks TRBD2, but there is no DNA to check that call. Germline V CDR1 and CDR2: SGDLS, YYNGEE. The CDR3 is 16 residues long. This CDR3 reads CASSVGSGGPSDTQYF.

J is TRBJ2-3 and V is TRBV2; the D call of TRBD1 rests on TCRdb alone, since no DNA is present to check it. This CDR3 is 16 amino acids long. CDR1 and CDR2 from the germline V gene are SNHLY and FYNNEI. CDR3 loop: CASSEAPDRGRDTQYF.

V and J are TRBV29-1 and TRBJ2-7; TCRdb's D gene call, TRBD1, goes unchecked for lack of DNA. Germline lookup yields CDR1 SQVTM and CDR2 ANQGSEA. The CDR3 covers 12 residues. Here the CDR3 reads CSDRDSYYEQYF.

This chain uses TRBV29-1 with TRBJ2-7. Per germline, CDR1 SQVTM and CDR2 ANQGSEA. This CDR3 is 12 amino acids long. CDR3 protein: CSVLLDPYEQYF.

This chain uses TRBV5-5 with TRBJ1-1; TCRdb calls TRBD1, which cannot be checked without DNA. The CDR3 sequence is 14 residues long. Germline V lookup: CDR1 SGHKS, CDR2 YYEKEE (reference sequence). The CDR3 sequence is CASSFPDRGTEAFF.

CDR3 in amino acids: CASSQDHGRGSYGYTF. The chain uses TRBV4-3 and TRBJ1-2; the TCRdb D gene call, TRBD1, has no DNA to confirm it. Germline CDR1 and CDR2: LGHNA and YSLEER. CDR3 length equals 16 residues.

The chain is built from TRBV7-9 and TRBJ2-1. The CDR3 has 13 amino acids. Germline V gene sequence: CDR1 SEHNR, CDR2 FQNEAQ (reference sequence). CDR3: CASSLGGLNEQFF.

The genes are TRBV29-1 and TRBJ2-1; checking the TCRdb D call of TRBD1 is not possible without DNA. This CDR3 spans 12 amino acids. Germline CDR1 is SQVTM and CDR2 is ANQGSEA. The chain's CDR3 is CSPLGSSNEQFF.

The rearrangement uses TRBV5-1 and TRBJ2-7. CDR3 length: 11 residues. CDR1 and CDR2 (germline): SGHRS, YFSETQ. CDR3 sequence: CASSFGHEQYF.

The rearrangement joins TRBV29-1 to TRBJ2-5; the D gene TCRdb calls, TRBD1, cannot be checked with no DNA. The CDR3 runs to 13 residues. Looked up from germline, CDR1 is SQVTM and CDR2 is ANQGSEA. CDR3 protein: CSVAPDSQETQYF.

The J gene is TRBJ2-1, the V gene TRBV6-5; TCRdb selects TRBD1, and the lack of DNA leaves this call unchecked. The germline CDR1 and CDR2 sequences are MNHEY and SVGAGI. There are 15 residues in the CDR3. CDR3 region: CASSYGTAFGNEQFF.

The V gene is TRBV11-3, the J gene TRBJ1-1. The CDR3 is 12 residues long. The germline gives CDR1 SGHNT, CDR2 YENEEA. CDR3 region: CASSLVSWEAFF.

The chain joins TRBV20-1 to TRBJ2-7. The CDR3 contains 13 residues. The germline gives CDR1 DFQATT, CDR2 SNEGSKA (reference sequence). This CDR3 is CSAGSGSPYEQYF.

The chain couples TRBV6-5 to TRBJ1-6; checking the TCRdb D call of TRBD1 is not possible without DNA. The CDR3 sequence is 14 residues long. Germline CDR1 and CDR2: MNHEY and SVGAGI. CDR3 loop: CASSYGTPNSPLHF.

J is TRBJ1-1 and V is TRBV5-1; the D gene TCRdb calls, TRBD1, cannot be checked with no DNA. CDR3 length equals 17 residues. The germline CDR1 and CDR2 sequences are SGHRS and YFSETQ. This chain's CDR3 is CASSLAGQGRLNTEAFF.

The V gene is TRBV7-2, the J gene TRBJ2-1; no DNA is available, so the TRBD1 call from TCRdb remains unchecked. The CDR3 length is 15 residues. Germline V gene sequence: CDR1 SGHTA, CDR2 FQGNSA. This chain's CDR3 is CASSLIGTPYNEQFF.

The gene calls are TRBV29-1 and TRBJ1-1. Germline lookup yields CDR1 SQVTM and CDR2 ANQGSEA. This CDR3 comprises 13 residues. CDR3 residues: CSVSTDTNTEAFF.